The text below deals with one T cell receptor (beta chain). What it binds is unknown. CDR1 and CDR2 (germline): MNHNS, SASEGT. Trimming removed 0 bases from V and 3 bases from J, with 5 bases in between. The CDR3 has 14 amino acids. These data originate in a study of T cell responses to AZD1222 COVID-19 vaccine. General study findings and limits: Among those given AZD1222, only five or six were seropositive at baseline. Among vaccine-associated CD4 TCRs, coverage spanned spike, with dominance at 160-218 and 743-854.

Profiled with immunoSEQ multiplex PCR; TCRdb holds only in-frame clones, not every one. The table shows around 150,000 clones, with around 92% occurring only once. The J gene is TRBJ2-2, the V gene TRBV6-1; D is perhaps TRBD2 (5 bases). Sequenced here: peripheral blood, sampled on day 0 of MenACWY control vaccination. This sequence was found in an adult in good health. The CDR3 coding sequence is TGTGCCAGCAGTGAAGCGAGGGACACCGGGGAGCTGTTTTTT. Translation gives CASSEARDTGELFF.